Sequencing of this T cell receptor beta chain was carried out in a study of blood T cells in healthy people across ages. Study-level results: Long-lived donors had more naive CD4+ cells and higher diversity than aged donors. Underestimates were what the diversity estimates from one million T cells were considered to be.

This clonotype was observed at least ten times. The antigen is not known. The CDR3 sequence is 15 residues long. Losses at the gene ends were 0 bases for V and 7 bases for J; bases not matched to a gene: 7. Germline V gene lookup returns CDR1 LNHNV and CDR2 YYDKDF (reference sequence). Next came a second PCR, run for about 7 to 12 cycles, which used a sample-barcoded 5' primer along with a J-beta primer mix. TCRdb fed the 5' RACE reads into MiXCR, producing one record per CDR3 protein. Among around 870,000 distinct CDR3 sequences, 25% to 35% were seen once, and the ten largest hold 15% to 20%. V is TRBV15 and J is TRBJ1-2; 8 nucleotides agree with TRBD1. This clonotype was sampled from a woman aged 80 or older in good health. The sample was blood. Written as DNA, the CDR3 is TGTGCCACCAGCAGAGAACGGACAGGGCGGGGTGGCTACACCTTC. Its translation is CATSRERTGRGGYTF. Drawing the rest from reference TRBV15 and TRBJ1-2, the complete variable domain is DAMVIQNPRYQVTQFGKPVTLSCSQTLNHNVMYWYQQKSSQAPKLLFHYYDKDFNNEADTPDNFQSRRPNTSFCFLDIRSPGLGDTAMYLCATSRERTGRGGYTFGSGTRLTVV.